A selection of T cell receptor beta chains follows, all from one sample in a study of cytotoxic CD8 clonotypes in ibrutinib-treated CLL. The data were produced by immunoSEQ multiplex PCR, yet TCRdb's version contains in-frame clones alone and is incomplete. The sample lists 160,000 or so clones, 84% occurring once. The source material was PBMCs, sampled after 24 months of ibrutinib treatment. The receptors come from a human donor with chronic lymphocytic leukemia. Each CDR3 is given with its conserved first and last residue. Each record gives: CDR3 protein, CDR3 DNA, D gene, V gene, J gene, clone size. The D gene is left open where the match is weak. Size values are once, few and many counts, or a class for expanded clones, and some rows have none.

CASSPPPAYEQYF	TGTGCCAGCAGTCCCCCCCCGGCCTACGAGCAGTACTTC	NA	TRBV27	TRBJ2-7	NA
CASSPGGEGPEQYF	TGTGCCAGCTCACCAGGTGGTGAGGGTCCCGAGCAGTACTTC	NA	TRBV18	TRBJ2-7	NA
CASRTTSAQTDTQYF	TGTGCCAGCAGGACGACTAGCGCTCAAACAGATACGCAGTATTTT	TRBD2	TRBV2	TRBJ2-3	NA
CASSIDSGGTQYF	TGTGCCAGTAGTATTGATAGCGGCGGGACCCAGTACTTC	NA	TRBV19	TRBJ2-5	few
CASSTGTAYGYTF	TGTGCCAGTAGTACCGGGACCGCCTATGGCTACACCTTC	NA	TRBV19	TRBJ1-2	few
CASSPGGERNTEAFF	TGTGCCAGCAGCCCTGGAGGGGAAAGGAACACTGAAGCTTTCTTT	NA	TRBV5-5	TRBJ1-1	NA
CAIKAGGELFF	TGTGCCATCAAGGCCGGCGGGGAGCTGTTTTTT	NA	TRBV10-3	TRBJ2-2	NA
CASSQAIAGPYNEQFF	TGCGCCAGCAGCCAGGCCATAGCGGGACCCTACAATGAGCAGTTCTTC	TRBD2	TRBV4-3	TRBJ2-1	NA
CASSLGPGSNQPQHF	TGTGCCAGCAGCTTGGGGCCAGGGAGCAATCAGCCCCAGCATTTT	NA	TRBV5-6	TRBJ1-5	NA
CAWNPGQGYEQYF	TGTGCCTGGAACCCGGGACAGGGCTACGAGCAGTACTTC	TRBD1	TRBV30	TRBJ2-7	NA
CAWRQAGGDEQFF	TGTGCCTGGAGGCAAGCGGGGGGGGATGAGCAGTTCTTC	TRBD2	TRBV30	TRBJ2-1	NA
CASSPPCRYEQYF	TGTGCCAGCAGCCCCCCCTGCCGTTACGAGCAGTACTTC	NA	TRBV6-4	TRBJ2-7	NA
CASSYRTGVNTEAFF	TGTGCCAGCAGCTACCGGACAGGGGTGAACACTGAAGCTTTCTTT	TRBD1	TRBV5-5	TRBJ1-1	NA
CSVRRDRQKDTQYF	TGCAGCGTCCGCCGGGACAGGCAAAAAGATACGCAGTATTTT	TRBD1	TRBV29-1	TRBJ2-3	NA
CAWKIAGGGTDTQYF	TGTGCCTGGAAAATAGCGGGAGGGGGAACAGATACGCAGTATTTT	TRBD2	TRBV30	TRBJ2-3	NA
CASSLPSERGKQYF	TGTGCCAGCAGCTTACCAAGCGAGAGGGGAAAGCAGTACTTC	NA	TRBV11-3	TRBJ2-7	NA
CASRGTGGQNTEAFF	TGTGCCAGCAGGGGGACAGGGGGCCAGAACACTGAAGCTTTCTTT	TRBD1	TRBV5-5	TRBJ1-1	NA
CASRGMGDTEAFF	TGTGCCAGTCGCGGAATGGGGGACACTGAAGCTTTCTTT	NA	TRBV6-4	TRBJ1-1	NA
CASTGGSGELFF	TGTGCCAGCACTGGGGGGTCCGGGGAGCTGTTTTTT	NA	TRBV6-6	TRBJ2-2	NA
CASRRGGRAYNEQFF	TGTGCCAGCAGGCGTGGCGGGAGGGCTTACAATGAGCAGTTCTTC	TRBD2	TRBV28	TRBJ2-1	NA
CASSISGNGEQYF	TGTGCCAGCAGCATAAGCGGGAACGGCGAGCAGTACTTC	TRBD2	TRBV7-2	TRBJ2-7	NA
CASSPGGGRNEQYF	TGCGCCAGCAGCCCTGGCGGGGGTAGAAACGAGCAGTACTTC	TRBD2	TRBV5-1	TRBJ2-7	NA
CAISEPTGSDTQYF	TGTGCCATCAGTGAGCCGACAGGGTCAGATACGCAGTATTTT	TRBD1	TRBV10-3	TRBJ2-3	NA
CASSAGTGGVEQYF	TGTGCCAGCAGTGCCGGGACAGGGGGGGTCGAGCAGTACTTC	TRBD1	TRBV6-5	TRBJ2-7	NA
CASSYRAGAPDTQYF	TGTGCCAGCAGCTACCGAGCGGGAGCCCCCGATACGCAGTATTTT	TRBD2	TRBV5-4	TRBJ2-3	NA
CASSGGGISTDTQYF	TGTGCCAGCAGCGGAGGGGGTATATCCACAGATACGCAGTATTTT	NA	TRBV9	TRBJ2-3	NA
CASSLGQGAGNSPLHF	TGTGCCAGCAGTTTGGGGCAGGGGGCGGGGAATTCACCCCTCCACTTT	TRBD1	TRBV27	TRBJ1-6	NA
CASRRTDYSTYEQYF	TGTGCCAGCAGACGGACAGACTACTCTACCTACGAGCAGTACTTC	NA	TRBV6-1	TRBJ2-7	NA
CASGIWEQYF	TGTGCCAGCGGGATCTGGGAGCAGTACTTC	NA	TRBV6-1	TRBJ2-7	few
CSASVIEQFF	TGCAGTGCTAGTGTTATTGAGCAGTTCTTC	NA	TRBV20-1	TRBJ2-1	NA
CASNGQGGMSNQPQHF	TGTGCCAGTAACGGACAGGGGGGGATGAGCAATCAGCCCCAGCATTTT	TRBD1	TRBV2	TRBJ1-5	NA
CASSLGGRGYTF	TGTGCCAGCAGCTTAGGAGGACGCGGCTACACCTTC	NA	TRBV7-9	TRBJ1-2	NA
CATSRRNQGVDGYTF	TGTGCCACCAGCCGCAGGAACCAGGGAGTGGATGGCTACACCTTC	NA	TRBV15	TRBJ1-2	NA
CASSEIGLSTDTQYF	TGCGCCAGCAGTGAAATCGGACTCAGCACAGATACGCAGTATTTT	NA	TRBV10-1	TRBJ2-3	NA
CSVSLTGNEQYF	TGCAGCGTCTCTCTAACAGGCAACGAGCAGTACTTC	NA	TRBV29-1	TRBJ2-7	NA
CASSGTGTAGANVLTF	TGCGCCAGCTCCGGAACAGGAACTGCGGGGGCCAACGTCCTGACTTTC	NA	TRBV5-1	TRBJ2-6	NA
CASSQRVRTGANDLTF	TGCGCCAGCAGTCAAAGGGTCCGTACTGGGGCCAACGACCTGACTTTC	NA	TRBV23-1	TRBJ2-6	NA
CASSFSNSPLHF	TGTGCCAGCAGCTTCTCCAATTCACCCCTCCACTTT	NA	TRBV11-2	TRBJ1-6	NA
CASSQDEGDRGDTQYF	TGTGCCAGCAGCCAAGATGAGGGGGATAGGGGAGATACGCAGTATTTT	NA	TRBV4-2	TRBJ2-3	NA
CASSGGKGWYEDTEAFF	TGTGCCAGCAGTGGTGGTAAGGGTTGGTATGAGGACACTGAAGCTTTCTTT	NA	TRBV2	TRBJ1-1	many
CASSLWEGGGVPQPQHF	TGTGCCAGTAGTCTATGGGAAGGGGGTGGGGTCCCTCAGCCCCAGCATTTT	NA	TRBV19	TRBJ1-5	once
CASSRITSGGETQYF	TGTGCCAGCAGCCGTATCACTAGCGGTGGGGAGACCCAGTACTTC	TRBD2	TRBV11-2	TRBJ2-5	NA
CASSISTGLSKTQYF	TGTGCCAGTAGTATTTCGACGGGACTCTCCAAGACCCAGTACTTC	NA	TRBV19	TRBJ2-5	NA
CASRKRTENTEAFF	TGTGCCAGCAGGAAGAGGACAGAGAACACTGAAGCTTTCTTT	NA	TRBV6-4	TRBJ1-1	few